Below, 15 T cell receptor beta chains from the same sample are listed, as sequenced in a study of cytomegalovirus exposure and HLA in healthy donors. PCR primers comprised 60 Vbeta and 13 Jbeta primers. Profiling relied on immunoSEQ multiplex PCR, and the TCRdb table lists in-frame clones only, not all of them. The sample has about 190,000 clones, approximately 80% seen once. The sample was PBMCs. The origin of the receptors is a woman aged 50 to 60 in good health and CMV-seropositive.

DNA for the CDR3: TGTGCCAGCAGCCTAGGTCCCGGGACAGGGGAAAAGCAGTTCTTC. Translated, it gives CASSLGPGTGEKQFF. This chain connects TRBV6-5 to TRBJ2-1; the match to TRBD1 covers 10 bases. Per germline, CDR1 MNHEY and CDR2 SVGAGI. The CDR3 length is 15 residues. Unmatched junction bases numbered 13, after V lost 6 bases and J lost 11 bases.

There are a few counts of this clone. J is TRBJ1-5 and V is TRBV6-6; no clear D. This CDR3 contains 14 residues. The V gene's germline CDR1 is MNHNY and CDR2 SVGAGI (reference sequence). V was trimmed by 0 bases and J by 9 bases, leaving 12 bases between them. The CDR3 reads CASSYSGRLGPQHF. The DNA for the CDR3 is TGTGCCAGCAGTTACTCCGGCCGACTTGGGCCCCAGCATTTT.

This clone appeared once. The V call is TRBV10-3, the J call TRBJ2-1, with 8 nucleotides matching TRBD1. In germline, CDR1 is ENHRY, CDR2 SYGVKD. Trimming took 7 bases from V and 6 from J; bases not matched to a gene: 17. This CDR3 region has 17 residues. The CDR3 region has the DNA TGTGCCATCAACCCGACAGGGGAATATTCCCCAACCAATGAGCAGTTCTTC. This codes for CAINPTGEYSPTNEQFF.

J is TRBJ2-5 and V is TRBV5-4; TRBD2 aligns across 9 bases. The DNA end is more similar to TRBJ2-7, so the J call may be wrong. The CDR3 is 16 residues long. The V gene's germline CDR1 is SGHNT and CDR2 YYREEE (reference sequence). The CDR3 spells CASSTGGGGDAYEQYF. The CDR3 DNA reads TGTGCCAGCAGCACCGGGGGCGGGGGGGACGCCTACGAGCAGTACTTC.

This rearrangement joins TRBV28 to TRBJ1-1; 8 bases map to TRBD1. The V segment lost 6 bases and the J segment 1 base; nucleotides outside the gene matches: 7. The CDR3 totals 15 residues. Germline V gene data show CDR1 as MDHEN and CDR2 as SYDVKM. The CDR3 bases are TGTGCCAGCAGCCGGACAGGGAGCGCGAACACTGAAGCTTTCTTT. Protein sequence: CASSRTGSANTEAFF.

This rearrangement joins TRBV4-3 to TRBJ1-6; 7 positions match TRBD1. Germline V gene sequence: CDR1 LGHNA, CDR2 YSLEER. This CDR3 region has 16 residues. Unmatched junction bases numbered 4, after V lost 1 base and J lost 4 bases. The CDR3 nucleotides read TGCGCCAGCAGCCAAGCACCGGGACAGTATAATTCACCCCTCCACTTT. It codes for CASSQAPGQYNSPLHF.

The chain has TRBV10-3 and TRBJ1-4; possible D gene TRBD1, 6 bases. Trimming took 2 bases from V and 3 from J, leaving 16 bases between them. The CDR3 totals 17 residues. Per germline, CDR1 ENHRY and CDR2 SYGVKD. The CDR3 DNA sequence: TGTGCCATCAGTGAGGTGTTTGGCAGGGGTGCTAATGAAAAACTGTTTTTT. Its translation: CAISEVFGRGANEKLFF.

This chain joins TRBV28 and TRBJ2-1; maybe TRBD1 (6 bases). CDR3 length: 16 residues. V was clipped by 5 bases and J by 2 bases, with 16 bases between them. Germline V gene data show CDR1 as MDHEN and CDR2 as SYDVKM. The CDR3 sequence: CASSPGTGKTYNEQFF. CDR3 sequence (DNA): TGTGCCAGCAGTCCCGGAACAGGGAAAACCTACAATGAGCAGTTCTTC.

The V and J genes are TRBV25-1 and TRBJ1-4; the match to TRBD1 covers 7 bases. The V segment lost 3 bases and the J segment 0 bases; nucleotides outside the gene matches: 7. This CDR3 has 17 residues. CDR1 MGHDK and CDR2 SYGVNS come from the germline V gene. CDR3 region: CASSDAGQATTNEKLFF. In DNA, the CDR3 is TGTGCCAGCAGTGACGCTGGACAGGCGACAACTAATGAAAAACTGTTTTTT.

As DNA, the CDR3 is TGTGCCAGCAGTTACGGGCCAGGGGGAAAGGAGACCCAGTACTTC. Protein product: CASSYGPGGKETQYF. V gene TRBV6-5 combines with J gene TRBJ2-5, with 7 bases lining up with TRBD1. The CDR3 runs to 15 residues. CDR1 is MNHEY and CDR2 is SVGAGI in the germline V gene. V dropped 2 bases and J dropped 5; count of bases not matched to a gene: 8.

The chain combines TRBV4-1 with TRBJ2-1; TRBD2 matches 10 bases. This CDR3 is built from 16 residues. CDR1 is MGHRA, CDR2 YSYEKL, per germline. The trim removed 4 bases at V and 9 bases at J, leaving 12 bases unmatched. DNA of the CDR3: TGCGCCAGCAGCCCACAGCGAGCGGGGGGGCGCGGTGAGCAGTTCTTC. Translating gives CASSPQRAGGRGEQFF.

The CDR3 DNA reads TGTGCCAGAGCGGGGGGCCAACAAGAGACCCAGTACTTC. This encodes CARAGGQQETQYF. The chain uses TRBV2 and TRBJ2-5, with TRBD2 matching 9 bases. This CDR3 has 13 residues. The V and J ends lost 9 bases and 2 bases, in that order; junction bases with no gene match: 4. Germline CDR1 SNHLY, CDR2 FYNNEI.

This chain joins TRBV14 and TRBJ1-3, with 8 bases lining up with TRBD1. This CDR3 is built from 20 residues. From germline, CDR1 is SGHDN and CDR2 FVKESK. Germline trimming cut 0 bases from V and 0 bases from J; bases unmatched to any gene: 13. CDR3 protein: CASSQEDLWWDRFSGNTIYF. The CDR3 coding sequence is TGTGCCAGCAGCCAAGAGGACCTGTGGTGGGACAGGTTCTCTGGAAACACCATATATTTT.

This rearrangement joins TRBV5-1 to TRBJ2-1, with 7 bases identical to TRBD1. The J segment lost 8 bases and the V segment lost 4 bases, leaving 15 bases of the junction unmatched. The CDR3 length is 16 residues. Germline V gives CDR1 SGHRS, CDR2 YFSETQ. The CDR3 region has the DNA TGCGCCAGCAGCCCCGGACACCTGACAGGGAATGATGAGCAGTTCTTC. This translates into CASSPGHLTGNDEQFF. Full variable domain (remainder filled in from reference TRBV5-1 and TRBJ2-1): KAGVTQTPRYLIKTRGQQVTLSCSPISGHRSVSWYQQTPGQGLQFLFEYFSETQRNKGNFPGRFSGRQFSNSRSEMNVSTLELGDSALYLCASSPGHLTGNDEQFFGPGTRLTVL.

V and J are TRBV18 and TRBJ2-3; the D gene is possibly TRBD1 (5 bases). V was clipped by 3 bases and J by 1 base, with 14 bases between them. Germline V gene lookup returns CDR1 KGHSH and CDR2 LQKENI. The CDR3 contains 16 residues. This CDR3 is CASSPFVTVGTDTQYF. The CDR3 DNA sequence: TGTGCCAGCTCACCCTTCGTGACAGTTGGCACAGATACGCAGTATTTT.